This T cell receptor (beta chain) is from a study of blood T cell repertoires in COVID-19. Measured with immunoSEQ multiplex PCR; TCRdb has only the in-frame clones, and not every one. The table lists about 130,000 clones, around 83% of them singletons. The CDR3 is 15 amino acids. Trimming left V 6 bases short and J 3 bases short, with 15 bases between. Germline V gives CDR1 WNHNN, CDR2 SYGVQD (reference sequence). Allocation to cohorts depended on clinical history reported by the participants. The sample consisted of PBMCs or T cells enriched from blood (not recorded which). The chain carries TRBV10-1 and TRBJ2-1; weak D call: TRBD1 (6 bases). The sequence was obtained from a man under 40 who had recovered from COVID-19. The CDR3 reads CASSSLQGHYNEQFF. The CDR3 DNA sequence: TGCGCCAGCAGCTCCCTACAGGGTCACTACAATGAGCAGTTCTTC.